This T cell receptor (beta chain) was obtained from a study of T cells after yellow fever vaccination. Study-wide results and limits: The secondary response was weaker but peaked faster, day 5 versus 15.

This clonotype was detected only a few times. What it binds is not known. TCRdb fed the 5' RACE reads into MiXCR, producing one record per CDR3 protein. This table has approximately 450,000 distinct CDR3 sequences, about 19% appearing once. The sample was PBMCs, taken before the yellow fever booster vaccination. The TCR comes from a man between 18 and 29 years old who received the YFV17D yellow fever vaccine.

Here the CDR3 reads CASSNTGLGGYTF. The DNA of the CDR3 is TGTGCCAGCAGTAATACAGGGTTGGGTGGCTACACCTTC. V is TRBV6-5 and J is TRBJ1-2; D may be TRBD1 (6 bases). V gave up 5 bases and J gave up 7 bases, with 14 bases separating them. Germline V gives CDR1 MNHEY, CDR2 SVGAGI. The CDR3 totals 13 residues.